This T cell receptor (beta chain) appears in the sequencing data of a study of OX40 agonist ivuxolimab in advanced cancers. At the level of the whole study: Ivuxolimab was an agonistic, fully human IgG2 monoclonal antibody directed against OX40 (CD134), a costimulatory receptor. Intravenous ivuxolimab was administered to patients every 2 weeks at six dose levels: 0.01, 0.1, 0.3, 1.5, 3 and 10 mg/kg. Of the approximately 54 patients in dose escalation, about 20 had hepatocellular carcinoma, some 15 had melanoma, 9 had renal cell carcinoma and 9 had head and neck cancer. In the dose-escalation cohort, nearly 85% of patients were male, and the mean age was 60 years with a range of roughly 20 to 85. Patients were allowed to have had prior anti-PD-1, anti-PD-L1 or anti-CTLA-4 therapy, and roughly 40% of the dose-escalation patients had been treated with checkpoint inhibitors. Partial responses occurred in three dose-escalation patients, of whom one had hepatocellular carcinoma and two had cutaneous melanoma. Peripheral TCRbeta sequencing was intended to test whether TCR sequence diversity was altered and clonal T-cell expansion was caused by ivuxolimab. The paper describes the monotherapy dose-escalation part (N of about 52 patients) of the phase I trial of ivuxolimab. General findings and caveats noted by the study authors: After ivuxolimab, expanded clones were on average more numerous among CD8+ T cells than among CD4+ T cells. Low levels of normalized T-cell clonal expansion were also shown by some nonresponding patients. The antigen specificity of the clonally expanded peripheral T cells was not determined. In partial responders in the 0.1-3.0 mg/kg groups, normalized peripheral clonal expansion was found to be among the lowest, especially among CD8+ T cells. At doses of 0.1 to 3.0 mg/kg, clonal expansion of both CD4+ and CD8+ T cells in blood was seen between baseline and week 6.

The CDR3 holds 15 amino acids from the cysteine to the phenylalanine. The entry retains the CDR3 DNA only, 45 bases that are in frame from base 1. V is clipped by 3 bases and J by 0 bases, and the sequence between their germline boundaries is 9 bases long. CDR1 MNHNS and CDR2 SASEGT were looked up in the germline V gene. A remark on this clone: Its antigen remains unidentified. No much larger clone exists at a distance of one base, and base qualities are not known.

For sequencing of the TCRbeta CDR3 region, genomic DNA was extracted from the sorted cells. The immunoSEQ Assay was used to sequence the TCRbeta CDR3 regions. In its TCRdb copy, this immuneACCESS table keeps in-frame sequences only and misses some clones. Where compared with another copy, unresolved V genes explain less than half of these, and the others have no known cause. In all, the sample holds roughly 93,000 clones, and less than 85% of those were seen once. Roughly 5% of the sample is in the top ten clones. The trial excluded patients who had a history of autoimmune disease or were on systemic immunosuppression. Peripheral blood for TCR sequencing was collected from all dose cohorts at baseline, on cycle 4 day 1, and on cycle 7 day 1. Samples came from an open-label, multicenter, first-in-human phase I dose-escalation trial of ivuxolimab. Adults with locally advanced or metastatic melanoma, renal cell, hepatocellular, or head and neck squamous cell carcinoma were enrolled in the trial. CD4+ and CD8+ T cells were sorted separately from peripheral blood before TCR sequencing.

Here the chain combines TRBV6-1 and TRBJ1-5; confidence is insufficient to name the D gene. The specimen was CD4+ or CD8+ T cells sorted from blood, collected in a trial of the OX40 agonist ivuxolimab. This clonotype was obtained from an adult with an advanced solid tumor such as melanoma, head and neck, liver or kidney cancer. The DNA reads as follows: TGTGCCAGCAGTGATTGGCGTTATAGCAATCAGCCCCAGCATTTT. This translates into CASSDWRYSNQPQHF.